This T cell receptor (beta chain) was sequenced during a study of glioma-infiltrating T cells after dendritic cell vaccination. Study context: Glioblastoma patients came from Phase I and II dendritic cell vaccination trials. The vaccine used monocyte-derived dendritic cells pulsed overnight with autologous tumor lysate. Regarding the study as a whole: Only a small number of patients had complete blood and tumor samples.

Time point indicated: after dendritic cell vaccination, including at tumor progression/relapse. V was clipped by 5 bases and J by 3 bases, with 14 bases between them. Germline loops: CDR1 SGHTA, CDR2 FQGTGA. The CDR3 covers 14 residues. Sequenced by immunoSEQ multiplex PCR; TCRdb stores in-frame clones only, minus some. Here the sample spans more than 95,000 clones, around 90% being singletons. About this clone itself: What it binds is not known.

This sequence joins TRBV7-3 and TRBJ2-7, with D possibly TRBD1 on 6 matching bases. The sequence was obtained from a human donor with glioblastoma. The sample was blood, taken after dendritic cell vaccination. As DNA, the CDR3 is TGTGCCAGCAGCCCCCACACAGGGTTCTACGAGCAGTACTTC. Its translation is CASSPHTGFYEQYF.